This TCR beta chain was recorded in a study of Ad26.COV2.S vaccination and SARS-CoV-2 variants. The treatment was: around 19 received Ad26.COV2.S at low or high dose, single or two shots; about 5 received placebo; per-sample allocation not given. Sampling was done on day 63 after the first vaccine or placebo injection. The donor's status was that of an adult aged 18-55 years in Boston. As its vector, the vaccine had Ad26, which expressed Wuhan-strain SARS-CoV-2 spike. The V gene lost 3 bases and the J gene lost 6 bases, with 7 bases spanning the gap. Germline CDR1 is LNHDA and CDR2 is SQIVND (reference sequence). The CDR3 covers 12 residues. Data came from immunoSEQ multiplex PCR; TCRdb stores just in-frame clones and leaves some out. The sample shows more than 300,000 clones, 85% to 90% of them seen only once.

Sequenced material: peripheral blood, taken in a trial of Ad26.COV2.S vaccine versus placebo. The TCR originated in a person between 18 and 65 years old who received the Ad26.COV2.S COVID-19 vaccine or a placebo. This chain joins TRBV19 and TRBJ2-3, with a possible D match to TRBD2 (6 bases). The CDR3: CASSMEGDTQYF. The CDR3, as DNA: TGTGCCAGTAGTATGGAGGGGGATACGCAGTATTTT.